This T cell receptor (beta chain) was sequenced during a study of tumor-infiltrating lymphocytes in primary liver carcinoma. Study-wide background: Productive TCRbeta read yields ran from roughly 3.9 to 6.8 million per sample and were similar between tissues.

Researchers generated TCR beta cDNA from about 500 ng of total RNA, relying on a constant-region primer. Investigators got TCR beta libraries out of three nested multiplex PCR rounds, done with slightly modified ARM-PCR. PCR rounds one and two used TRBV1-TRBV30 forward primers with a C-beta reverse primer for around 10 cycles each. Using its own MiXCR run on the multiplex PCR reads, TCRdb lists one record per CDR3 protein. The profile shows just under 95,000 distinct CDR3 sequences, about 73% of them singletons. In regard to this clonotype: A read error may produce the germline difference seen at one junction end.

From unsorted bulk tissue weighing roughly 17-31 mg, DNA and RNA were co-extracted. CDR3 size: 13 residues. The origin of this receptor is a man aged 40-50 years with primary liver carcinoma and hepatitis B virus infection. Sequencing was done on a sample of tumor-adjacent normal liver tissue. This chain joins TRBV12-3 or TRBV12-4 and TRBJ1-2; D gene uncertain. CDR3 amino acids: CASNLVVGYGYTF. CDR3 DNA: TGTGCCAGCAATTTAGTCGTCGGCTATGGCTACACCTTC.